The 5 T cell receptor beta chains reported below all come from one sample, sequenced in a study of T-cell memory formation after mild COVID-19. MiXCR, applied by TCRdb to the 5' RACE reads, yields one record per CDR3 protein. The sample lists 90,000 to 120,000 distinct CDR3 sequences, approximately 10% occurring once. Specimen: PBMCs or a T cell subset sorted from them (not recorded which). The receptor source for this set is a man between 18 and 29 years old who had mild COVID-19 (a few samples of this study predate the infection). Cell type and time point are not known.

This clonotype occurred a few times. The V and J genes are TRBV7-9 and TRBJ2-3; either TRBD1 or TRBD2 may fit D (5 bases each). The CDR3 is 15 amino acids. Germline V lookup: CDR1 SEHNR, CDR2 FQNEAQ (reference sequence). Deletions cut 5 bases from V and 3 bases from J, with 15 bases between. CDR3 nucleotides: TGTGCCAGCAGCCCCCACGGGGCAGGTACAGATACGCAGTATTTT. Protein: CASSPHGAGTDTQYF.

This clonotype was detected only a few times. The chain has TRBV6-6 and TRBJ2-1; 10 nucleotides agree with TRBD2. This CDR3 is built from 13 residues. Germline-derived CDR1 and CDR2 are MNHNY and SVGAGI (reference sequence). The DNA of the CDR3 is TGTGCGGGAGCGGGGGGGCCTTACAATGAGCAGTTCTTC. Translated: CAGAGGPYNEQFF.

This clonotype was detected ten times or more. The chain joins TRBV12-3 or TRBV12-4 to TRBJ2-6, with no clear D. The CDR3 length is 16 residues. The V gene lost 4 bases and the J gene lost 1 base, with 11 bases spanning the gap. For the CDR3, the DNA is TGTGCCAGCAGTTCCATACAGATTTCTGGGGCCAACGTCCTGACTTTC. Its protein is CASSSIQISGANVLTF.

A remark on this clonotype: A read error may explain this, as a much larger clone is one base away. This sequence joins TRBV7-8 and TRBJ2-1; D is uncertain. The V gene's germline CDR1 is SGHVS and CDR2 FQNEAQ. V was cut by 2 bases and J by 2 bases, with 1 base left in between. This CDR3 has 12 amino acids. CDR3 sequence reads: CASSLPYNEQFF. The DNA of the CDR3 is TGTGCCAGCAGCTTACCCTACAATGAGCAGTTCTTC.

This sequence joins TRBV6-5 and TRBJ2-4; the D is unclear. The CDR3 extends over 15 amino acids. Germline-derived CDR1 and CDR2 are MNHEY and SVGAGI. V was clipped by 4 bases and J by 0 bases, with 10 bases between them. CDR3 DNA: TGTGCCAGCAGTTTTAATGAACTAGCCAAAAACATTCAGTACTTC. This sequence encodes CASSFNELAKNIQYF.